The 3 T cell receptor beta chains listed next were all sequenced from one sample in a study of cytomegalovirus exposure and HLA in healthy donors. The protocol was immunoSEQ multiplex PCR, while the TCRdb copy is restricted to in-frame clones and leaves out a portion. The sample yields around 130,000 clones, nearly 90% seen once. The sample consisted of PBMCs. Source of these receptors: a man aged 25-40 years in good health and CMV-seronegative.

CDR3 coding DNA: TGTGCCAGCAGCCTACTTCAGGGGCTATCATCCAATGAGCAGTTCTTC. Encoded protein: CASSLLQGLSSNEQFF. V usage is TRBV13 and J usage is TRBJ2-1; D perhaps matches TRBD1 (6 bases). The CDR3 length is 16 residues. The germline V and J ends were trimmed by 5 bases and 6 bases, with 20 bases remaining between them. Germline CDR1 PRHDT, CDR2 FYEKMQ (reference sequence).

CDR3 loop: CASSVSGGSYEQYF. CDR3 DNA: TGCGCCAGCAGCGTTAGCGGGGGATCCTACGAGCAGTACTTC. V gene TRBV5-1 combines with J gene TRBJ2-7; the match to TRBD2 covers 9 bases. Germline loops: CDR1 SGHRS, CDR2 YFSETQ. The V gene end was trimmed by 4 bases and the J gene end by 1 base; junction bases not matched to a gene: 3. The CDR3 consists of 14 residues.

V and J are TRBV19 and TRBJ2-3; TRBD2 aligns across 10 bases. J lost 2 bases, V lost 0 bases, and 8 bases had no gene match. CDR1 is LNHDA, CDR2 SQIVND, per germline (reference sequence). The CDR3 has 18 residues. CDR3 loop: CASSIESSGGPATDTQYF. For the CDR3, the DNA is TGTGCCAGTAGTATAGAGTCTAGCGGGGGCCCAGCCACAGATACGCAGTATTTT.